One and the same sample provided the 20 T cell receptor beta chains below, sequenced in a study of CD8+CD57+ T cells in acquired aplastic anemia. The template used for profiling TCR beta VDJ and CDR3 was genomic DNA. Each CDR3 protein gets one entry after TCRdb re-called the reads with MiXCR. Here the sample spans 260,000 or so distinct CDR3 sequences, around half being singletons. Sequencing involved patients with CD8+CD57+ cell expansion previously shown by flow cytometry. The sequencing input was sorted CD4+, CD8+, or CD8+CD57+ T cells (not recorded which) from PBMCs. The receptors stem from a human donor with aplastic anemia.

As DNA, the CDR3 is TGTGCCAGTAGTATCTATACGGTTGAGCCGATGAGCTCCTACGAGCAGTACTTC. This gives the protein CASSIYTVEPMSSYEQYF. This sequence joins TRBV19 and TRBJ2-7; D call uncertain. The CDR3 contains 18 residues. V gave up 3 bases and J gave up 0 bases, with 21 bases separating them. Germline V lookup: CDR1 LNHDA, CDR2 SQIVND (reference sequence).

This clonotype appeared many times. V usage is TRBV20-1 and J usage is TRBJ2-3, with D perhaps TRBD2 (5 bases). Germline V lookup: CDR1 DFQATT, CDR2 SNEGSKA (reference sequence). The CDR3 loop spans 14 amino acids. Trimming removed 4 bases from V and 0 bases from J, with 11 bases in between. This CDR3 reads CSATQTTSTDTQYF. The CDR3 bases are TGCAGTGCTACTCAGACTACCAGCACAGATACGCAGTATTTT.

This clonotype was detected ten times or more. V is TRBV29-1 and J is TRBJ2-3; D is ambiguous. CDR1 and CDR2 (germline): SQVTM, ANQGSEA. The CDR3 sequence is 11 residues long. The V gene lost 3 bases and the J gene lost 2 bases, with 3 bases spanning the gap. The CDR3 is CSVDPTDTQYF. CDR3 DNA: TGCAGCGTTGACCCCACAGATACGCAGTATTTT.

This clonotype was recorded at least ten times. This CDR3 reads CASSLERTSTDTQYF. The CDR3 bases are TGTGCCAGCAGCTTAGAGCGGACTAGCACAGATACGCAGTATTTT. V gene TRBV7-8 combines with J gene TRBJ2-3, with D perhaps matching TRBD2 (5 bases). Trimming removed 1 base from V and 0 bases from J, with 8 bases in between. The germline gives CDR1 SGHVS, CDR2 FQNEAQ. This CDR3 is built from 15 residues.

This clonotype was counted at least ten times. Its ends do not fully match the called genes, so a read error is possible. The CDR3 reads CASSSYRGRGATNEKLFF. The CDR3 nucleotides are TGTGCTAGCAGCTCCTACAGGGGTCGTGGCGCAACTAATGAAAAACTGTTTTTT. The chain has TRBV7-7 and TRBJ1-4, with 7 bases lining up with TRBD1. Germline CDR1 SSHAT, CDR2 FNYEAQ (reference sequence). CDR3 length: 18 amino acids.

With regard to this clonotype: At one end, the junction sequence differs from germline, possibly due to a read error. J is TRBJ1-3 and V is TRBV7-7; tentatively, D is TRBD1 (5 bases). The CDR3 is 15 amino acids. Germline V gene sequence: CDR1 SSHAT, CDR2 FNYEAQ (reference sequence). CDR3 nucleotides: TGTGCTAGCAGTCCGGGGCGGCTCGCTGGAAACACCATATATTTT. Translating gives CASSPGRLAGNTIYF. Combining the CDR3 with reference TRBV7-7 and TRBJ1-3 gives the whole variable domain GAGVSQSPRYKVTKRGQDVTLRCDPISSHATLYWYQQALGQGPEFLTYFNYEAQPDKSGLPSDRFSAERPEGSISTLTIQRTEQRDSAMYRCASSPGRLAGNTIYFGEGSWLTVV.

The chain uses TRBV7-6 and TRBJ2-2, with TRBD2 identical over 8 bases. This CDR3 comprises 16 residues. Germline CDR1 and CDR2: SGHVS and FNYEAQ. V lost 5 bases to trimming and J lost 5 bases; unmatched junction nucleotides: 10. CDR3 region: CASSIRGGVETGELFF. CDR3 coding DNA: TGTGCCAGCAGCATACGGGGGGGTGTGGAGACCGGGGAGCTGTTTTTT.

This clonotype was seen ten or more times. J is TRBJ1-2 and V is TRBV20-1, with 10 bases lining up with TRBD1. CDR1 is DFQATT and CDR2 is SNEGSKA in the germline V gene (reference sequence). Trimming took 6 bases from V and 1 from J; bases not matched to a gene: 8. The CDR3 totals 15 residues. Written as DNA, the CDR3 is TGCAGTGCCTGGGACAGGGGCGCCCTTAACTATGGCTACACCTTC. It codes for CSAWDRGALNYGYTF.

As for this clonotype: Just one base apart from a much larger clone, this may be a read error. This chain connects TRBV5-4 to TRBJ2-7; TRBD2 aligns across 8 bases. The CDR3 has 16 residues. The V gene's germline CDR1 is SGHNT and CDR2 YYREEE (reference sequence). The junction had 11 bases not matched to a gene; V was cut back by 3 bases and J by 3 bases. The CDR3 nucleotides read TGTGCCAGCAGCTCCGGGAGGGAGGGACTCGGCTACGAGCAGTACTTC. This gives the protein CASSSGREGLGYEQYF.

This clonotype was seen only a few times. The chain is built from TRBV4-1 and TRBJ1-5; no clear D. Trimming removed 1 base from V and 3 bases from J, with 16 bases in between. The CDR3 spans 17 residues. The germline CDR1 and CDR2 sequences are MGHRA and YSYEKL. CDR3: CASSQGEMGLVNQPQHF. In DNA, the CDR3 is TGCGCCAGCAGCCAAGGGGAGATGGGTTTGGTCAATCAGCCCCAGCATTTT.

Concerning this clonotype itself: This may arise from a read error, as a much more abundant clone is one base away. The chain recombines TRBV7-8 with TRBJ1-4; D may be TRBD1 (6 bases). The V and J ends lost 5 bases and 4 bases respectively, with 17 bases between them. This CDR3 has 16 residues. CDR1 is SGHVS, CDR2 FQNEAQ, per germline. The CDR3 bases are TGTGCCAGCAGCATAGTCCCAGGGGCTATTAATGAAAAACTGTTTTTT. This gives the protein CASSIVPGAINEKLFF.

V usage is TRBV7-2 and J usage is TRBJ2-2, with D possibly being TRBD1 (5 bases). Trimming removed 3 bases at V and 7 bases at J, with 9 bases between. There are 13 residues in the CDR3. CDR1 and CDR2 (germline): SGHTA, FQGNSA. The CDR3 spells CASSFSDSGELFF. DNA of the CDR3: TGTGCCAGCAGCTTCAGCGACAGCGGGGAGCTGTTTTTT.

The sample holds many counts of this clonotype. This chain connects TRBV20-1 to TRBJ2-1, with D possibly being TRBD1 (6 bases). V was clipped by 6 bases and J by 5 bases, with 20 bases between them. CDR1 is DFQATT and CDR2 is SNEGSKA in the germline V gene (reference sequence). This CDR3 has 15 residues. The CDR3 region has the DNA TGCAGTGCGCGAAACAGGGTCGCTCGGCACAATGAGCAGTTCTTC. This gives the protein CSARNRVARHNEQFF.

The rearrangement joins TRBV15 to TRBJ2-1; TRBD2 matches at 11 bases. J lost 4 bases, V lost 1 base, and 6 bases had no gene match. Germline loops: CDR1 LNHNV, CDR2 YYDKDF (reference sequence). The CDR3 covers 17 residues. The CDR3, as DNA: TGTGCCACCAGCAGAGCGCCCGGGACTAGCGGTTACAATGAGCAGTTCTTC. Its protein is CATSRAPGTSGYNEQFF.

In its sample, this clonotype was seen once. This chain links TRBV6-4 with TRBJ2-3, with 8 bases fitting TRBD2. The V and J ends lost 5 bases and 4 bases, in that order; junction bases with no gene match: 5. Looked up from germline, CDR1 is MRHNA and CDR2 is SNTAGT. The CDR3 spans 14 residues. CDR3 amino acids: CASSSGSSADTQYF. The CDR3 region has the DNA TGTGCCAGCAGTAGCGGGAGTAGCGCAGATACGCAGTATTTT.

This clonotype appeared many times. V usage is TRBV5-6 and J usage is TRBJ2-3; D ambiguous. Germline loops: CDR1 SGHDT, CDR2 YYEEEE. CDR3 length equals 18 residues. V gave up 0 bases and J gave up 2 bases, with 19 bases separating them. In DNA, the CDR3 is TGTGCCAGCAGCTTGGAAGTCCTGTCGGCCGACACCACAGATACGCAGTATTTT. Translated, it gives CASSLEVLSADTTDTQYF.

This clonotype was counted between two and nine times. This sequence joins TRBV28 and TRBJ1-5; tentatively, D is TRBD1 (5 bases). The V and J ends lost 4 bases and 2 bases respectively, with 9 bases between them. CDR3 length equals 14 residues. The germline V gene has CDR1 MDHEN and CDR2 SYDVKM. DNA of the CDR3: TGTGCCAGCAGTTCCGAAGGGGGCAATCAGCCCCAGCATTTT. It codes for CASSSEGGNQPQHF.

This clonotype was observed a handful of times. The conserved closing phenylalanine or tryptophan is absent in this CDR3, likely reflecting a read error. The V and J genes are TRBV7-9 and TRBJ2-2; D tentatively reads TRBD1 or TRBD2 (5 bases each). Germline CDR1 and CDR2: SEHNR and FQNEAQ (reference sequence). Trimming shortened V by 6 bases and J by 1 base, and 9 bases separated the two germline ends. The CDR3 covers 14 residues. CDR3 DNA: TGTGCCAGCAGTCCTGGGGGGAACACCGGGGAGCTGTTTTCT. It encodes CASSPGGNTGELFS.

Worth noting for this clonotype: A single base separates this from a much larger clone, so it may be a read error. The conserved phenylalanine or tryptophan is not found at the CDR3 terminus, so this likely reflects a read error. V is TRBV7-9 and J is TRBJ1-2, with 7 bases lining up with TRBD1. The CDR3 is 15 residues long. The V and J ends lost 1 base and 4 bases, in that order; junction bases with no gene match: 6. Per germline, CDR1 SEHNR and CDR2 FQNEAQ (reference sequence). CDR3 nucleotides: TGTGCCAGCAGCTTAGAGGGGGCAGTTCCCTATGGCTACACCCTC. Its translation: CASSLEGAVPYGYTL.

Details on this clonotype: Possible read error: a much larger clone is one base away. The J gene is TRBJ2-7, the V gene TRBV6-2 or TRBV6-3; 8 bases map to TRBD1. The length of the CDR3 is 12 residues. Germline CDR1 MNHEY, CDR2 SVGEGT. CDR3 in amino acids: CACSYSTGVEYF. The CDR3 DNA is TGTGCCTGCAGTTATTCGACAGGGGTGGAGTACTTC.